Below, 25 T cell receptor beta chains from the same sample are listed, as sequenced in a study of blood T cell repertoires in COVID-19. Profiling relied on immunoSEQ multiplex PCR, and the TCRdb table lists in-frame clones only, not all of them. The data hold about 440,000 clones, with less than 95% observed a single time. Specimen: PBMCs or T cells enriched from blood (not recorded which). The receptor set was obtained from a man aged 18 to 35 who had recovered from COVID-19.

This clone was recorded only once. DNA of the CDR3: TGCGCCAGCAGCTTGAACCTAGGGAACACTGAAGCTTTCTTT. The encoded protein is CASSLNLGNTEAFF. The rearrangement joins TRBV5-1 to TRBJ1-1; no definite D call. Trimming stripped 1 base from V and 1 base from J, with 8 bases between. Germline V gives CDR1 SGHRS, CDR2 YFSETQ. This CDR3 region has 14 residues.

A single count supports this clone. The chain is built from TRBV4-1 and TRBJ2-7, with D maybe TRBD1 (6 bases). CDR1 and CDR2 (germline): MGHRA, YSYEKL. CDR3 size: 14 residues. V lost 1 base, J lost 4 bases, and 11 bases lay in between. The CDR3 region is CASSQGFQGYEQYF. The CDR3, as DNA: TGCGCCAGCAGCCAAGGCTTTCAGGGGTACGAGCAGTACTTC.

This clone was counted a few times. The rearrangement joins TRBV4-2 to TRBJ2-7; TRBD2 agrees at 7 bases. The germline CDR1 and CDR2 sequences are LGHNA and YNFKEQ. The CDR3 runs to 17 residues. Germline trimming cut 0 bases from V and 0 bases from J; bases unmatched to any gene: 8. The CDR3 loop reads CASSQEGGSAYSYEQYF. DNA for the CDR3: TGTGCCAGCAGCCAAGAGGGCGGGAGCGCATACTCCTACGAGCAGTACTTC.

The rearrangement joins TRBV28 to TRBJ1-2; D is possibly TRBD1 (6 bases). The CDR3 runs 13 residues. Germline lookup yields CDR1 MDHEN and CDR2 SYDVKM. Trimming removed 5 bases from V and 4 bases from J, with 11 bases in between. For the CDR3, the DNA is TGTGCCAGCAGTACAGGGCTAAGCTATGGCTACACCTTC. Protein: CASSTGLSYGYTF.

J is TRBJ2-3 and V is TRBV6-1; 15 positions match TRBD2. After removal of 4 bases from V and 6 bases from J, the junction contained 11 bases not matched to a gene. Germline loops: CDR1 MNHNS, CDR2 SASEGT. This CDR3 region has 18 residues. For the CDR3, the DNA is TGTGCCAGCAGTGCCCTAGGACTAGCGGGGGGGCCGGCGGATACGCAGTATTTT. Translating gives CASSALGLAGGPADTQYF.

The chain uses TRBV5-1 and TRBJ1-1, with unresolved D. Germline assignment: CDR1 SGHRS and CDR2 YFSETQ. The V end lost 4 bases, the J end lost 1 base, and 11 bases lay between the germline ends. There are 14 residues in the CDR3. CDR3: CASSPERGNTEAFF. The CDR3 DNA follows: TGCGCCAGCAGCCCAGAACGGGGGAACACTGAAGCTTTCTTT.

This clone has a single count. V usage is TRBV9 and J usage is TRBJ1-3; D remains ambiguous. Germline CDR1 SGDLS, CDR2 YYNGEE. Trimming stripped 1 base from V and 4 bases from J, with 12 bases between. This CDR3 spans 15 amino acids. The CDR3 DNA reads TGTGCCAGCAGCGTAAGCATCGAGCCAGGAAACACCATATATTTT. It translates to CASSVSIEPGNTIYF.

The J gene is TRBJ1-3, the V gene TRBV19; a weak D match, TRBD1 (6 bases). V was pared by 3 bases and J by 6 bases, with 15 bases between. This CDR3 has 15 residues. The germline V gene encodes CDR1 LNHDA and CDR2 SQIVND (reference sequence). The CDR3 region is CASSILGAGANTIYF. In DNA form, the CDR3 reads TGTGCCAGTAGTATCCTCGGCGCGGGGGCAAACACCATATATTTT.

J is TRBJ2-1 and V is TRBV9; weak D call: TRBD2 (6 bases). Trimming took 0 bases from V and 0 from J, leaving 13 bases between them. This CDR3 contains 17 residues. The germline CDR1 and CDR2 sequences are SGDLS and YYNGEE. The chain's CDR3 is CASSVEGGTRSYNEQFF. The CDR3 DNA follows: TGTGCCAGCAGCGTAGAGGGCGGGACTCGCTCCTACAATGAGCAGTTCTTC.

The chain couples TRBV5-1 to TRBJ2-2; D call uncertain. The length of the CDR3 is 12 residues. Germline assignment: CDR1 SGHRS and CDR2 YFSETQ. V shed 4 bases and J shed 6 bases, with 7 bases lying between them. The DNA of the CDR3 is TGCGCCAGCAGCCTCCCCCCCGGGGAGCTGTTTTTT. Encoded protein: CASSLPPGELFF.

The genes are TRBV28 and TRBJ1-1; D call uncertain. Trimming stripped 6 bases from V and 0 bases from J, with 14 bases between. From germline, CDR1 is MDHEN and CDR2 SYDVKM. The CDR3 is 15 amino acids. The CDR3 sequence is CASSWSEELNTEAFF. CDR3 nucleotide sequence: TGTGCCAGCAGCTGGTCCGAGGAATTGAACACTGAAGCTTTCTTT. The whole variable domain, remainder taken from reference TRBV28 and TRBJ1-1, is DVKVTQSSRYLVKRTGEKVFLECVQDMDHENMFWYRQDPGLGLRLIYFSYDVKMKEKGDIPEGYSVSREKKERFSLILESASTNQTSMYLCASSWSEELNTEAFFGQGTRLTVV.

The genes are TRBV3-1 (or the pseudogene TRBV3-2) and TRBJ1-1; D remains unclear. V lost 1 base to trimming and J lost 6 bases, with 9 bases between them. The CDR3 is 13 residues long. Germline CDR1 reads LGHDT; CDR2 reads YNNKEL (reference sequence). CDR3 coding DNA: TGTGCCAGCAGCCAAGGAAGAGGTGCTGAAGCTTTCTTT. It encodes CASSQGRGAEAFF.

CDR3 protein: CASRRFSNEKLFF. The CDR3 DNA reads TGTGCCAGCAGACGTTTCAGTAATGAAAAACTGTTTTTT. V gene TRBV12-3 or TRBV12-4 combines with J gene TRBJ1-4; no definite D call. CDR3 size: 13 residues. V dropped 6 bases and J dropped 4 bases, with 9 bases sitting between them.

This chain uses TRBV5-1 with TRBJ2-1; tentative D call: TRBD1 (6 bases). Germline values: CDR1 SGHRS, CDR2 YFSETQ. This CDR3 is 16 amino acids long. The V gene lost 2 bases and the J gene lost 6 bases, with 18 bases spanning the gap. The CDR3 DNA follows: TGCGCCAGCAGCTTCACCCTAGCTGGGGGCCCCAATGAGCAGTTCTTC. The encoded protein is CASSFTLAGGPNEQFF.

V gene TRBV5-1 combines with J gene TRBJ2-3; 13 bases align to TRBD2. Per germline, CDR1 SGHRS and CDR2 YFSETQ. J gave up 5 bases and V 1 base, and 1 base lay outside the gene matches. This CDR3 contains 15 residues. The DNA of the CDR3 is TGCGCCAGCAGCTTGACTAGCGGGAGGGAAGATACGCAGTATTTT. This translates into CASSLTSGREDTQYF.

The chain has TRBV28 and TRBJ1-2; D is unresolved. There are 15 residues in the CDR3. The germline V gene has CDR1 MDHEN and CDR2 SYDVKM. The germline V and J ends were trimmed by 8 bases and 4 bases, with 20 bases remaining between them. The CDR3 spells CASAFGGILGYGYTF. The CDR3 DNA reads TGTGCCAGCGCATTCGGAGGGATCTTGGGCTATGGCTACACCTTC.

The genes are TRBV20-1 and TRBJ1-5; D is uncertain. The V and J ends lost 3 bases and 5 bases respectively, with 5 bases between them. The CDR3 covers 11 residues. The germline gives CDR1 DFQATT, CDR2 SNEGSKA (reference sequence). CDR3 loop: CSASQDQPQHF. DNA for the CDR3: TGCAGTGCTAGTCAGGATCAGCCCCAGCATTTT.

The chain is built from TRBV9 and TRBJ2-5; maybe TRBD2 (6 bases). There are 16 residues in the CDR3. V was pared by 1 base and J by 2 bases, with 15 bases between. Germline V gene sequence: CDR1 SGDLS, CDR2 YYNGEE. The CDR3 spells CASSVLGGTAQETQYF. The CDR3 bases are TGTGCCAGCAGCGTACTCGGGGGAACGGCGCAAGAGACCCAGTACTTC.

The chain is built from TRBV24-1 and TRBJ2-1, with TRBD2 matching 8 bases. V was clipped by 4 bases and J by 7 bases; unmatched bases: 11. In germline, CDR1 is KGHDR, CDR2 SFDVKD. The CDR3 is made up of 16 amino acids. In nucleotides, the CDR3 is TGTGCCACCAGTGAGCGAGGAGCGGGAGTGGGTAATGAGCAGTTCTTC. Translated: CATSERGAGVGNEQFF.

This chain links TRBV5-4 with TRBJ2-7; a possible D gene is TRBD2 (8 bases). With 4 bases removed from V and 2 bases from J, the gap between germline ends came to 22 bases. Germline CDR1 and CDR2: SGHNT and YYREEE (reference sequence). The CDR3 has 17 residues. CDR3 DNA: TGTGCCAGCAGCCTCCCAGGGGGGAGCGGGGGTACCTACGAGCAGTACTTC. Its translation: CASSLPGGSGGTYEQYF.

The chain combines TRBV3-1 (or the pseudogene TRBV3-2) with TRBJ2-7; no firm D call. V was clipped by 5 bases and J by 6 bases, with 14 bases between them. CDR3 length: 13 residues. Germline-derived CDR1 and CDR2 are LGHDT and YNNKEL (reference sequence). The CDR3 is CASSSVEVSEQYF. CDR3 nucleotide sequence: TGTGCCAGCAGCTCCGTAGAGGTCTCCGAGCAGTACTTC.

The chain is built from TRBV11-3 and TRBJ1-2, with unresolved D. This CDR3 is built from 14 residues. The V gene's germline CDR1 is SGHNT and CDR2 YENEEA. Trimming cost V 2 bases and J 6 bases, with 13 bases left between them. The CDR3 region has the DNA TGTGCCAGCAGCTTACGAGGTCTCACTAATGGCTACACCTTC. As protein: CASSLRGLTNGYTF.

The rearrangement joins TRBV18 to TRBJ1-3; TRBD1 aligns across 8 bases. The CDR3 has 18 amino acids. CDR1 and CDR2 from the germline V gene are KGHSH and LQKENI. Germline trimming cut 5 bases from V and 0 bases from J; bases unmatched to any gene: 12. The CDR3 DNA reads TGTGCCAGCTCAGGACAGACAGGGGACCGTACCTCTGGAAACACCATATATTTT. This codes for CASSGQTGDRTSGNTIYF.

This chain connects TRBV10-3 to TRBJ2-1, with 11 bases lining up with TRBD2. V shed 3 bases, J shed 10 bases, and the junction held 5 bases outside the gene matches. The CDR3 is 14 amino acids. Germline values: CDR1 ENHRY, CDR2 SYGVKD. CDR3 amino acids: CAISELAGVGEQFF. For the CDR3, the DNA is TGTGCCATCAGTGAACTAGCGGGAGTTGGGGAGCAGTTCTTC.

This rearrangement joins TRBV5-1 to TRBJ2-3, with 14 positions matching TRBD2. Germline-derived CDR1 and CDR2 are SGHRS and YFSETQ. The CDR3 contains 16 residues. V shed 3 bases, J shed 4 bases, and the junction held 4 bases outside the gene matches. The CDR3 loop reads CASSSLTSGGADTQYF. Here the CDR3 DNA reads TGCGCCAGCAGCTCATTGACTAGCGGGGGGGCAGATACGCAGTATTTT.